These T cell receptor beta chains were read from a single sample in a study of CD8 T cells in Susac syndrome. Via MiXCR, TCRdb re-called the immunoSEQ multiplex PCR reads, giving one row per CDR3 protein. The sample has about 210,000 distinct CDR3 sequences, approximately 93% seen once. Input material: CD4+ T cells from PBMCs. The receptors were gathered from a human donor in good health. Both conserved end residues are trimmed from each CDR3. Expanded clones are given a class, and other clones once, few, many or no size at all.

J: TRBJ1-6
size: .
V: TRBV15
CDR3: ATSRGSNSPLH

J: TRBJ1-3
size: .
V: TRBV7-9
CDR3: ASSLATGIGSGNTIY

J: TRBJ2-6
size: .
V: TRBV12-3/TRBV12-4
CDR3: ASSLDISGSGANVLT

J: TRBJ1-1
size: .
V: TRBV11-2
CDR3: ASSLGGSLNTEAF

J: TRBJ1-4
size: .
V: TRBV7-2
CDR3: ASTETTGGRKLF

J: TRBJ1-2
size: .
V: TRBV7-2
CDR3: ASSPPSNRGGYGYT

J: TRBJ2-7
size: .
V: TRBV6-6
CDR3: ASTHRGATQQY

J: TRBJ2-5
size: .
V: TRBV2
CDR3: ASSEDKPGETQY

J: TRBJ2-7
size: .
V: TRBV7-2
CDR3: ASSSSLTGMKPYEQY

J: TRBJ1-2
size: .
V: TRBV28
CDR3: AAETGVNYGYT

J: TRBJ2-2
size: .
V: TRBV2
CDR3: ASSEGLAGGKGGELF

J: TRBJ2-3
size: .
V: TRBV6-1
CDR3: ASPKFLEGAVTDTQY

J: TRBJ1-5
size: .
V: TRBV12-3/TRBV12-4
CDR3: ASRSSASGNQPQH

J: TRBJ1-4
size: .
V: TRBV6-1
CDR3: ASRLRGTVVATNEKLF

J: TRBJ1-6
size: once
V: TRBV5-1
CDR3: ASSFETHRNSPLH

J: TRBJ1-5
size: once
V: TRBV20-1
CDR3: SAPLRGAYNQPQH

J: TRBJ1-4
size: .
V: TRBV29-1
CDR3: SCSTGTPATNEKLF

J: TRBJ2-5
size: .
V: TRBV20-1
CDR3: SMNSGGQQETQY

J: TRBJ1-1
size: .
V: TRBV3-1
CDR3: ASSQKENTEAF

J: TRBJ1-6
size: .
V: TRBV27
CDR3: ASSLFFKTVPNSPLH

J: TRBJ1-6
size: .
V: TRBV30
CDR3: AWRGTGNSPLH

J: TRBJ2-1
size: .
V: TRBV5-1
CDR3: ASSLGRADEQF

J: TRBJ2-3
size: once
V: TRBV7-2
CDR3: ASSFTPDTQY

J: TRBJ2-2
size: .
V: TRBV11-3
CDR3: ASSPPDRTTGELF

J: TRBJ2-3
size: .
V: TRBV7-2
CDR3: ASSPGLAGGQVHTDTQY

J: TRBJ2-1
size: .
V: TRBV30
CDR3: AWTFDGTANNEQF

J: TRBJ1-4
size: .
V: TRBV12-3/TRBV12-4
CDR3: ASSPRMNNEKLF

J: TRBJ1-1
size: .
V: TRBV20-1
CDR3: SARDLFSTAPINTEAF

J: TRBJ2-2
size: once
V: TRBV28
CDR3: ASTRQSPTGELF

J: TRBJ2-5
size: .
V: TRBV7-2
CDR3: ASSLGGRGETQY

J: TRBJ1-1
size: .
V: TRBV14
CDR3: ASSQAPPNTEAF

J: TRBJ2-4
size: .
V: TRBV19
CDR3: ASSIDPPSGGSGKNIQY

J: TRBJ1-4
size: .
V: TRBV6-6
CDR3: ASTLGGKLF

J: TRBJ1-1
size: .
V: TRBV20-1
CDR3: SASILSRINTEAF

J: TRBJ2-5
size: .
V: TRBV2
CDR3: ASTLPPGLGTQY

J: TRBJ1-6
size: .
V: TRBV4-3
CDR3: ASSQDRGASSYNSPLH

J: TRBJ1-1
size: .
V: TRBV5-1
CDR3: ASSSTGGMNTEAF

J: TRBJ1-3
size: .
V: TRBV6-5
CDR3: ASSWNSGATAGNTIY

J: TRBJ1-6
size: .
V: TRBV30
CDR3: AWSGQEGSSYNSPLH

J: TRBJ1-5
size: .
V: TRBV19
CDR3: ASSIRGTSLAEKPQH

J: TRBJ2-3
size: .
V: TRBV24-1
CDR3: ATSGATRESDTQY

J: TRBJ1-5
size: .
V: TRBV19
CDR3: ASSIWLGQGAQPQH

J: TRBJ2-1
size: .
V: TRBV5-1
CDR3: ASSTEQGWGYNEQF

J: TRBJ1-1
size: .
V: TRBV7-9
CDR3: ASSRTIHLDSTEAF

J: TRBJ2-2
size: .
V: TRBV7-8
CDR3: ASSLYQGRANTGELF

J: TRBJ2-7
size: .
V: TRBV4-1
CDR3: ASSQEYGYSYEQY

J: TRBJ1-2
size: .
V: TRBV19
CDR3: ASRIGGNYGYT

J: TRBJ2-1
size: .
V: TRBV9
CDR3: ASSVVGTSGYNEQF

J: TRBJ1-4
size: .
V: TRBV6-1
CDR3: ASRGTGVKTNEKLF

J: TRBJ2-7
size: .
V: TRBV28
CDR3: ASSLFADRGRGEQY